This TCR beta chain was retrieved from a study of blood T cell repertoires in COVID-19. Study-level background: Acute-phase and convalescent COVID-19 samples originated in the United States, Italy and Spain. T cells, B-cell-depleted T cells, or PBMCs supplied cDNA or gDNA.

Original analysis: Amplified reference gene primers provided the basis for estimating nucleated cell counts. The protocol was immunoSEQ multiplex PCR, while the TCRdb copy is restricted to in-frame clones and leaves out a portion. Clone size and V and J calls were adopted from that table, with D and trimming inferred from the DNA. This table holds approximately 110,000 clones, around 84% found once. The clonotype was recovered from a human donor in a cohort sampled during active COVID-19. The specimen sequenced was peripheral blood.

The CDR3 spells CASSITGQGSYEQYF. The CDR3 DNA sequence: TGTGCCAGTAGTATTACGGGACAGGGGAGCTACGAGCAGTACTTC. The genes are TRBV19 and TRBJ2-7, with 10 bases aligning to TRBD1. Germline V gene sequence: CDR1 LNHDA, CDR2 SQIVND (reference sequence). The junction had 5 bases not matched to a gene; V was cut back by 3 bases and J by 3 bases. There are 15 residues in the CDR3.